Listed here is a single T cell receptor beta chain. Its cognate antigen is unknown. The data belong to a study of cytomegalovirus exposure and HLA in healthy donors. The PCR was carried out with 60 Vbeta primers and 13 Jbeta primers. Sequencing was performed with immunoSEQ multiplex PCR; in TCRdb, only in-frame clones are kept and a portion is missing. The sample is made up of approximately 79,000 clones, and the top ten hold about 4.9% of it. Findings of the study overall: CMV serostatus stood as the only immune exposure information on hand. Later on, a genetic analysis was performed. It linked a missense variant in DCLRE1C with V- and J-gene trimming of TCR beta.

From germline, CDR1 is MNHEY and CDR2 SVGAGI. V was clipped by 0 bases and J by 1 base, with 12 bases between them. The CDR3 is 16 amino acids. V usage is TRBV6-5 and J usage is TRBJ2-5; tentatively, D is TRBD2 (6 bases). The clonotype was recovered from a middle-aged man in good health and CMV-seronegative. Input material: PBMCs. CDR3 protein: CASSYSYAGSQETQYF. CDR3 DNA sequence: TGTGCCAGCAGTTACTCGTACGCCGGGAGCCAAGAGACCCAGTACTTC.